Listed here is a single T cell receptor beta chain. CDR1 is SGHTA and CDR2 is FQGNSA in the germline V gene. The CDR3 covers 16 residues. Trimming removed 2 bases from V and 1 base from J, with 11 bases in between. This record belongs to a study of blood T cell repertoires in COVID-19. Study details: T cells, B-cell-depleted T cells, or PBMCs provided the cDNA or gDNA that served as material.

Only in-frame clones appear in the TCRdb table, and some are missing; sequencing was by immunoSEQ multiplex PCR. This sample yields under 130,000 clones, of which 70% to 90% are seen a single time; about 2% belongs to the top ten. The rearrangement uses TRBV7-2 and TRBJ2-2, with D perhaps TRBD1 (6 bases). This receptor was identified in a human donor in a cohort sampled during active COVID-19. Source material: peripheral blood. In nucleotides, the CDR3 is TGTGCCAGCAGCTTATTGATGGGACAGAACACCGGGGAGCTGTTTTTT. Amino acids: CASSLLMGQNTGELFF.